Listed below are T cell receptor beta chains from one sample, sequenced in a study of blood T cell repertoires in COVID-19. Clones were sequenced by immunoSEQ multiplex PCR, and TCRdb holds only the in-frame ones, with some missing. The data contain more than 200,000 clones, roughly 86% of them singletons. Sequenced sample: peripheral blood. All receptors come from a woman aged 55-70 years with acute or convalescent COVID-19. The CDR3 runs from the conserved cysteine through the conserved F or W. A D gene is named only where the DNA matches it firmly. For some rows the clone size is stated as once, few or many, or as a class when expanded; others skip it.

V: TRBV6-5; size: NA; J: TRBJ2-2; length: 13; D: TRBD2; CDR3: CASGRTNTGELFF; DNA: TGTGCGAGCGGGAGGACGAACACCGGGGAGCTGTTTTTT
V: TRBV29-1; size: NA; J: TRBJ1-1; length: 16; D: TRBD1; CDR3: CSVVQGARGVGRSAFF; DNA: TGCAGCGTTGTGCAGGGGGCGAGAGGGGTGGGGAGAAGCGCTTTCTTT
V: TRBV11-2; size: NA; J: TRBJ2-1; length: 17; D: TRBD2; CDR3: CASSEAVFAGANNEQFF; DNA: TGTGCCAGCAGCGAGGCGGTTTTCGCGGGAGCCAACAATGAGCAGTTCTTC
V: TRBV6-8; size: NA; J: TRBJ2-5; length: 16; D: TRBD2; CDR3: CASSLITGTSKETQYF; DNA: TGTGCCAGCAGTTTAATCACCGGGACTAGCAAGGAGACCCAGTACTTC
V: TRBV5-5; size: NA; J: TRBJ2-3; length: 17; D: TRBD2; CDR3: CASSSSPAGASTDTQYF; DNA: TGTGCCAGCAGCTCTTCCCCCGCGGGAGCTAGCACAGATACGCAGTATTTT
V: TRBV30; size: few; J: TRBJ1-5; length: 19; D: NA; CDR3: CAWSSVGRRSIYSNQPQHF; DNA: TGTGCCTGGAGCAGTGTGGGGAGACGATCAATTTATAGCAATCAGCCCCAGCATTTT
V: TRBV19; size: few; J: TRBJ2-3; length: 13; D: TRBD1; CDR3: CASRDRGTDTQYF; DNA: TGTGCCAGTAGGGACAGGGGAACAGATACGCAGTATTTT
V: TRBV6-6; size: NA; J: TRBJ2-3; length: 15; D: NA; CDR3: CASSYLQEYGDTQYF; DNA: TGTGCCAGCAGTTACCTACAGGAATACGGCGATACGCAGTATTTT
V: TRBV29-1; size: NA; J: TRBJ1-1; length: 14; D: NA; CDR3: CSVEERGAGTEAFF; DNA: TGCAGCGTTGAAGAAAGGGGCGCAGGAACTGAAGCTTTCTTT
V: TRBV18; size: NA; J: TRBJ2-7; length: 14; D: NA; CDR3: CASSPSTEAYEQYF; DNA: TGTGCCAGCTCACCTAGTACAGAAGCCTACGAGCAGTACTTC
V: TRBV20-1; size: NA; J: TRBJ1-1; length: 13; D: NA; CDR3: CSASRDTNTEAFF; DNA: TGCAGTGCTAGTCGGGACACGAACACTGAAGCTTTCTTT
V: TRBV2; size: NA; J: TRBJ2-1; length: 13; D: TRBD2; CDR3: CASMRGARNEQFF; DNA: TGTGCCAGCATGCGGGGGGCGCGCAATGAGCAGTTCTTC
V: TRBV19; size: NA; J: TRBJ2-3; length: 15; D: NA; CDR3: CASSMWGDSTDTQYF; DNA: TGTGCCAGTAGTATGTGGGGAGATAGCACAGATACGCAGTATTTT
V: TRBV11-2; size: once; J: TRBJ1-2; length: 17; D: NA; CDR3: CASSLVGAGKGRYGYTF; DNA: TGTGCCAGCAGCTTAGTCGGGGCAGGGAAGGGGAGGTATGGCTACACCTTC
V: TRBV21-1; size: NA; J: TRBJ2-7; length: 21; D: NA; CDR3: CASSPPSRGRGPGSRLYEQYF; DNA: TGTGCCAGCAGCCCCCCCTCAAGAGGAAGGGGGCCCGGTTCCCGATTATACGAGCAGTACTTC
V: TRBV10-1; size: NA; J: TRBJ1-1; length: 13; D: TRBD1; CDR3: CASKGTENTEAFF; DNA: TGCGCCAGCAAGGGGACAGAGAACACTGAAGCTTTCTTT
V: TRBV4-1; size: NA; J: TRBJ2-2; length: 15; D: NA; CDR3: CASSTRGLNTGELFF; DNA: TGCGCCAGCAGCACCCGGGGTTTGAACACCGGGGAGCTGTTTTTT
V: TRBV5-1; size: NA; J: TRBJ2-1; length: 16; D: TRBD2; CDR3: CASSKEPGLAYNEQFF; DNA: TGCGCCAGCAGCAAGGAACCGGGACTAGCCTACAATGAGCAGTTCTTC
V: TRBV6-5; size: NA; J: TRBJ2-4; length: 15; D: TRBD2; CDR3: CASTSGTTQIRIQYF; DNA: TGTGCCAGCACCTCCGGGACTACCCAAATAAGGATTCAGTACTTC
V: TRBV18; size: NA; J: TRBJ2-2; length: 17; D: NA; CDR3: CASSPPGLRTNTGELFF; DNA: TGTGCCAGCTCACCGCCGGGACTGAGAACAAACACCGGGGAGCTGTTTTTT
V: TRBV11-2; size: NA; J: TRBJ2-1; length: 17; D: TRBD2; CDR3: CASTNRGPSGRSYEQFF; DNA: TGTGCCAGCACCAATAGGGGGCCTAGCGGGAGATCGTATGAGCAGTTCTTC
V: TRBV5-5; size: NA; J: TRBJ2-5; length: 15; D: NA; CDR3: CASGSQGPAAETQYF; DNA: TGTGCCAGCGGATCACAGGGTCCGGCTGCGGAGACCCAGTACTTC
V: TRBV4-1; size: NA; J: TRBJ2-7; length: 15; D: TRBD2; CDR3: CASSTSSGWSYEQYF; DNA: TGCGCCAGCAGCACCTCTAGCGGGTGGTCCTACGAGCAGTACTTC
V: TRBV5-1; size: NA; J: TRBJ2-2; length: 19; D: TRBD1; CDR3: CASSWRDRGALLNTGELFF; DNA: TGCGCCAGCAGCTGGAGGGACAGGGGTGCTTTGTTGAACACCGGGGAGCTGTTTTTT
V: TRBV19; size: few; J: TRBJ1-3; length: 13; D: NA; CDR3: CASSDSSGNTIYF; DNA: TGTGCCAGTAGCGACAGCTCTGGAAACACCATATATTTT
V: TRBV21-1; size: NA; J: TRBJ1-5; length: 20; D: NA; CDR3: CASSKSAHEGSRGSYQPQHF; DNA: TGTGCCAGCAGCAAAAGTGCACACGAGGGGTCCAGGGGGTCTTATCAGCCCCAGCATTTT
V: TRBV5-4; size: many; J: TRBJ2-3; length: 15; D: NA; CDR3: CASSLARGNTDTQYF; DNA: TGTGCCAGCAGCTTGGCACGGGGGAACACAGATACGCAGTATTTT
V: TRBV5-1; size: NA; J: TRBJ2-1; length: 18; D: TRBD2; CDR3: CASSFLPSGGAKSNEQFF; DNA: TGCGCCAGCAGCTTTTTGCCTAGCGGGGGGGCGAAGTCCAATGAGCAGTTCTTC
V: TRBV25-1; size: NA; J: TRBJ1-1; length: 13; D: NA; CDR3: CASSARGGTEAFF; DNA: TGTGCCAGCAGTGCCAGGGGTGGCACTGAAGCTTTCTTT
V: TRBV7-2; size: NA; J: TRBJ2-1; length: 14; D: NA; CDR3: CASSWGGSYNEQFF; DNA: TGTGCCAGCAGCTGGGGCGGTTCCTACAATGAGCAGTTCTTC
V: TRBV20-1; size: NA; J: TRBJ1-6; length: 13; D: NA; CDR3: CSASGAVNSPLHF; DNA: TGCAGTGCTAGTGGGGCAGTTAATTCACCCCTCCACTTT
V: TRBV27; size: NA; J: TRBJ1-6; length: 14; D: NA; CDR3: CASSFWQTNSPLHF; DNA: TGTGCCAGCAGTTTTTGGCAGACAAATTCACCCCTCCACTTT
V: TRBV11-3; size: once; J: TRBJ2-5; length: 16; D: TRBD2; CDR3: CASSPEGLAGEETQYF; DNA: TGTGCCAGCAGCCCTGAAGGACTAGCGGGAGAAGAGACCCAGTACTTC
V: TRBV2; size: NA; J: TRBJ1-5; length: 15; D: NA; CDR3: CASSGQGFFNQPQHF; DNA: TGTGCCAGCAGTGGGCAGGGGTTTTTCAATCAGCCCCAGCATTTT
V: TRBV3-1/TRBV3-2; size: once; J: TRBJ1-1; length: 13; D: NA; CDR3: CASSSQVKTEAFF; DNA: TGTGCCAGCAGCTCACAGGTAAAGACTGAAGCTTTCTTT
V: TRBV14; size: NA; J: TRBJ2-5; length: 14; D: NA; CDR3: CASSQGRAGETQYF; DNA: TGTGCCAGCAGCCAAGGCAGGGCAGGAGAGACCCAGTACTTC
V: TRBV6-5; size: NA; J: TRBJ1-2; length: 15; D: TRBD1; CDR3: CASSGDRGWGYGYTF; DNA: TGTGCCAGCAGCGGGGACAGGGGGTGGGGGTATGGCTACACCTTC
V: TRBV6-6; size: NA; J: TRBJ2-1; length: 13; D: NA; CDR3: CATRGSSYNEQFF; DNA: TGTGCCACCCGAGGGAGCTCCTACAATGAGCAGTTCTTC
V: TRBV30; size: NA; J: TRBJ1-5; length: 13; D: NA; CDR3: CAWSATDNQPQHF; DNA: TGTGCCTGGAGTGCGACAGACAATCAGCCCCAGCATTTT
V: TRBV7-9; size: NA; J: TRBJ1-1; length: 16; D: TRBD1; CDR3: CASSFPGQGMNTEAFF; DNA: TGTGCCAGCAGTTTCCCCGGACAGGGGATGAACACTGAAGCTTTCTTT
V: TRBV10-3; size: NA; J: TRBJ1-2; length: 15; D: TRBD1; CDR3: CAISAGDRGNYGYTF; DNA: TGTGCCATCAGTGCCGGGGACAGGGGAAACTATGGCTACACCTTC
V: TRBV5-1; size: NA; J: TRBJ2-7; length: 13; D: NA; CDR3: CASSPVSSYEQYF; DNA: TGCGCCAGCAGCCCTGTGAGCTCCTACGAGCAGTACTTC
V: TRBV7-2; size: NA; J: TRBJ1-4; length: 16; D: NA; CDR3: CASSLVGGRGNEKLFF; DNA: TGTGCCAGCAGCTTAGTTGGGGGCCGCGGGAATGAAAAACTGTTTTTT
V: TRBV7-8; size: NA; J: TRBJ2-7; length: 16; D: TRBD2; CDR3: CASSLKGGTGSYEQYF; DNA: TGTGCCAGCAGCTTAAAGGGAGGGACGGGCTCCTACGAGCAGTACTTC
V: TRBV18; size: NA; J: TRBJ1-1; length: 15; D: NA; CDR3: CASSPRQDSNTEAFF; DNA: TGTGCCAGCTCACCACGTCAGGACTCGAACACTGAAGCTTTCTTT
V: TRBV2; size: NA; J: TRBJ2-7; length: 13; D: NA; CDR3: CASSAGTYYEQYF; DNA: TGTGCCAGCAGCGCAGGAACCTACTACGAGCAGTACTTC
V: TRBV6-5; size: NA; J: TRBJ1-2; length: 13; D: NA; CDR3: CASRGELVMGYTF; DNA: TGTGCCAGCAGAGGGGAATTAGTGATGGGCTACACCTTC